One sample yielded the 16 T cell receptor beta chains listed below, sequenced in a study of shared clonotypes between healthy human individuals. The protocol was immunoSEQ multiplex PCR, while the TCRdb copy is restricted to in-frame clones and leaves out a portion. The sample shows around 2,000,000 clones, about 95% of them seen only once. The specimen was naive CD4+ T cells sorted from blood. Sample subset: CD45RA+ positively selected. These receptor sequences come from a man aged 18 to 35 in good health.

This clone has just one count. The chain joins TRBV12-5 to TRBJ1-1; 11 positions agree with TRBD1. Germline values: CDR1 LGHNT, CDR2 FRNRAP. Germline trimming cut 6 bases from V and 11 bases from J; bases unmatched to any gene: 11. The CDR3 extends over 14 amino acids. The CDR3 DNA reads as TGTGCTAGTGGCCCTGGACAGGGGGCTATGGCGGCTTTCTTT. This translates into CASGPGQGAMAAFF.

The rearrangement links TRBV7-2 to TRBJ2-7; D remains unclear. Germline CDR1 SGHTA, CDR2 FQGNSA. Trimming stripped 2 bases from V and 6 bases from J, with 14 bases between. The CDR3 covers 14 residues. The CDR3 is CASSLTWTVGEQYF. CDR3 coding DNA: TGTGCCAGCAGCTTAACCTGGACCGTAGGCGAGCAGTACTTC. The full variable domain, with the rest looked up from reference TRBV7-2 and TRBJ2-7, is GAGVSQSPSNKVTEKGKDVELRCDPISGHTALYWYRQSLGQGLEFLIYFQGNSAPDKSGLPSDRFSAERTGGSVSTLTIQRTQQEDSAVYLCASSLTWTVGEQYFGPGTRLTVT.

This clone has a single count. This rearrangement joins TRBV7-9 to TRBJ1-6, with 11 bases aligning to TRBD1. J gave up 11 bases and V 5 bases, and 2 bases lay outside the gene matches. There are 13 residues in the CDR3. Looked up from germline, CDR1 is SEHNR and CDR2 is FQNEAQ (reference sequence). The CDR3, as DNA: TGTGCCAGCAGCCAGGGACAGGGGGCACCCCTCCACTTT. As protein: CASSQGQGAPLHF.

As to this clone: A read error may explain this, as a much larger clone is one base away. Other nucleotide sequences in the sample specify the same CDR3. The chain links TRBV7-9 to TRBJ1-1; no clear D gene. V was pared by 1 base and J by 0 bases, with 3 bases between. CDR1 and CDR2 from the germline V gene are SEHNR and FQNEAQ (reference sequence). The CDR3 is 13 residues long. CDR3 in DNA: TGTGCCAGCAGCTTAGATCTGAACACTGAAGCTTTCTTT. Translation: CASSLDLNTEAFF.

The chain uses TRBV29-1 and TRBJ1-6; D possibly corresponds to TRBD1 (5 bases). V was clipped by 6 bases and J by 3 bases, with 12 bases between them. The CDR3 is 14 residues long. Germline V gene sequence: CDR1 SQVTM, CDR2 ANQGSEA. The DNA for the CDR3 is TGCAGCGTCCGCGAGACAGACTATAATTCACCCCTCCACTTT. Its protein product is CSVRETDYNSPLHF.

The chain employs TRBV6-5 and TRBJ1-3; 7 nucleotides line up with TRBD1. The CDR3 runs 14 residues. V was clipped by 7 bases and J by 1 base; unmatched bases: 4. The V gene's germline CDR1 is MNHEY and CDR2 SVGAGI. Here the CDR3 DNA reads TGTGCCAGCACCGCGACAGGGTCTGGAAACACCATATATTTT. It translates to CASTATGSGNTIYF.

The rearrangement joins TRBV30 to TRBJ2-3; 10 bases are shared with TRBD1. This CDR3 is 15 amino acids long. Per germline, CDR1 GTSNPN and CDR2 SVGIG (reference sequence). With V trimmed by 2 bases and J by 4 bases, 6 bases remained unmatched. CDR3 nucleotides: TGTGCCTGGAGTCGCGGGACAGGGGCCCCAGATACGCAGTATTTT. Its translation: CAWSRGTGAPDTQYF.

This clone was seen at least ten times. Other nucleotide sequences from this sample produce the same CDR3. The chain couples TRBV29-1 to TRBJ1-2; the match to TRBD1 covers 8 bases. V lost 6 bases, J lost 8 bases, and 2 bases stayed unmatched. CDR1 is SQVTM, CDR2 ANQGSEA, per germline. CDR3 length: 10 residues. Here the CDR3 DNA reads TGCAGCGTGGACAGGGACGGCTACACCTTC. It yields the protein CSVDRDGYTF.

The CDR3, as DNA: TGTGCCAGCAGGAAGGATATGAACACCGGGGAGCTGTTTTTT. This gives the protein CASRKDMNTGELFF. This chain connects TRBV2 to TRBJ2-2; D remains ambiguous. Trimming removed 6 bases at V and 1 base at J, with 9 bases between. Germline lookup yields CDR1 SNHLY and CDR2 FYNNEI. The CDR3 is 14 amino acids.

This rearrangement joins TRBV2 to TRBJ2-5; 9 bases line up with TRBD2. The junction had 4 bases not matched to a gene; V was cut back by 1 base and J by 1 base. The CDR3 contains 16 residues. Germline V gene sequence: CDR1 SNHLY, CDR2 FYNNEI. CDR3 residues: CASSEGLAGAQETQYF. As DNA, the CDR3 is TGTGCCAGCAGTGAAGGGTTAGCGGGGGCCCAAGAGACCCAGTACTTC.

As to this clone: This CDR3 is also generated by other DNA sequences in the sample. The chain carries TRBV18 and TRBJ2-7, with D uncertain. The CDR3 extends over 15 amino acids. Trimming took 1 base from V and 1 from J, leaving 11 bases between them. Germline V lookup: CDR1 KGHSH, CDR2 LQKENI. The CDR3 DNA follows: TGTGCCAGCTCACCACTTGCTTCTTATTCCTACGAGCAGTACTTC. Its translation: CASSPLASYSYEQYF.

The V gene is TRBV2, the J gene TRBJ2-5; possible D gene TRBD1, 5 bases. The CDR3 has 14 amino acids. V gave up 3 bases and J gave up 5 bases, with 13 bases separating them. Germline V CDR1 and CDR2: SNHLY, FYNNEI. The chain's CDR3 is CASSDWQGGETQYF. The DNA of the CDR3 is TGTGCCAGCAGTGATTGGCAGGGTGGGGAGACCCAGTACTTC.

V is TRBV5-1 and J is TRBJ1-1; D might be TRBD1 (6 bases). This CDR3 comprises 14 residues. Trimming stripped 7 bases from V and 0 bases from J, with 13 bases between. The germline CDR1 and CDR2 sequences are SGHRS and YFSETQ. This CDR3 is CASGRQEMNTEAFF. CDR3 in DNA: TGCGCCAGCGGCAGACAGGAAATGAACACTGAAGCTTTCTTT.

The chain recombines TRBV28 with TRBJ2-5, with D perhaps given as TRBD1 or TRBD2 (6 bases each). Germline-derived CDR1 and CDR2 are MDHEN and SYDVKM. The CDR3 is 17 residues long. V was clipped by 5 bases and J by 4 bases, with 23 bases between them. DNA for the CDR3: TGTGCCAGCAGTCCGGGAGATCGGGGGCTTAAGGGAGAGACCCAGTACTTC. Protein product: CASSPGDRGLKGETQYF.

V gene TRBV18 combines with J gene TRBJ2-5; 7 nucleotides line up with TRBD1. This CDR3 region has 14 residues. Germline CDR1 is KGHSH and CDR2 is LQKENI. The junction had 4 bases not matched to a gene; V was cut back by 2 bases and J by 4 bases. The CDR3 region has the DNA TGTGCCAGCTCACCAGGACAGGAAGGAGAGACCCAGTACTTC. This sequence encodes CASSPGQEGETQYF.

The V call is TRBV6-4, the J call TRBJ2-1; D is unclear. The germline V gene has CDR1 MRHNA and CDR2 SNTAGT. Trimming removed 4 bases from V and 4 bases from J, with 8 bases in between. The CDR3 spans 13 residues. The CDR3 loop is CASSASRYNEQFF. The CDR3 DNA is TGTGCCAGCAGTGCAAGCAGGTACAATGAGCAGTTCTTC.